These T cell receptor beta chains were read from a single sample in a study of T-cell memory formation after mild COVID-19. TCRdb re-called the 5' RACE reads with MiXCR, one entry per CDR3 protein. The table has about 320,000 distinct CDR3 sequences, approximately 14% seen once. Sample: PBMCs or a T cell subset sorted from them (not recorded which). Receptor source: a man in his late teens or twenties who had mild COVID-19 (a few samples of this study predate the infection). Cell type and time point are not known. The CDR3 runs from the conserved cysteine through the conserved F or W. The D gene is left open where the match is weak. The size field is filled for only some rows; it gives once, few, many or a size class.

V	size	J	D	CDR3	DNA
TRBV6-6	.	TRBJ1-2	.	CASVQDDGYTF	TGTGCCAGCGTCCAGGATGATGGCTACACCTTC
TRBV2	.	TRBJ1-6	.	CASSDPATPLHF	TGTGCCAGCAGTGACCCCGCGACACCCCTCCACTTT
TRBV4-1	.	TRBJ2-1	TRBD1	CASSPMRGQGDYNEQFF	TGCGCCAGCAGCCCCATGCGGGGACAGGGAGACTACAATGAGCAGTTCTTC
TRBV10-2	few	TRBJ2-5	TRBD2	CASSGLAGDQQETQYF	TGCGCCAGCAGTGGACTAGCGGGGGACCAGCAAGAGACCCAGTACTTC
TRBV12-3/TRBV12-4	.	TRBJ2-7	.	CASSHNVYEQYF	TGTGCCAGCAGTCACAACGTTTACGAGCAGTACTTC
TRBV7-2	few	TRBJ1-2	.	CASSTRGGYGYTF	TGTGCCAGCAGCACCAGGGGAGGCTATGGCTACACCTTC
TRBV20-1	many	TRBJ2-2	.	CSARPGGVTGELFF	TGCAGTGCTAGACCCGGGGGAGTCACCGGGGAGCTGTTTTTT
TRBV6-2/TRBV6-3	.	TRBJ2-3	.	CASRKQKSTDTQYF	TGTGCCAGCAGAAAACAGAAAAGCACAGATACGCAGTATTTT
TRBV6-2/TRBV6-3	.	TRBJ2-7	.	CASSEVNLYEQYF	TGTGCCAGCAGTGAAGTCAACCTCTACGAGCAGTACTTC
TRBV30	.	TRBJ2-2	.	CAWADNFANTGELFF	TGTGCCTGGGCCGACAATTTCGCGAACACCGGGGAGCTGTTTTTT
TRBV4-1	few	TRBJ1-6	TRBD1	CASSQGDRPAYGTLHF	TGCGCCAGCAGCCAAGGGGACAGGCCCGCGTACGGAACCCTCCACTTT
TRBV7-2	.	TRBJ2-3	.	CASSDRGAGGTDTQYF	TGTGCCAGCAGCGATCGGGGCGCAGGGGGCACAGATACGCAGTATTTT
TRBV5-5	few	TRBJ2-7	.	CASSLGVSSEQYF	TGTGCCAGCAGCTTGGGGGTGAGTTCCGAGCAGTACTTC
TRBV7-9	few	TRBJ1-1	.	CASSLSSRGGEAFF	TGTGCCAGCAGCTTATCTTCCCGGGGGGGTGAAGCTTTCTTT
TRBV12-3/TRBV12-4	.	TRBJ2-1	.	CASSFLTSTWSSYNEQFF	TGTGCCAGCAGTTTCCTTACTTCAACCTGGTCATCCTACAATGAGCAGTTCTTC
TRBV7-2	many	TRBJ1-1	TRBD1	CASSLVFRQGATAVTEAFF	TGTGCCAGCAGCTTAGTATTTCGTCAGGGGGCCACGGCAGTCACTGAAGCTTTCTTT
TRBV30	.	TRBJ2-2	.	CAWTDGGGLTGELFF	TGTGCCTGGACCGACGGAGGGGGGCTCACCGGGGAGCTGTTTTTT
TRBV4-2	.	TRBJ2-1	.	CASSHPGMSNEQFF	TGTGCCAGCAGCCATCCGGGGATGAGCAATGAGCAGTTCTTC
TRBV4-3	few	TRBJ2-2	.	CASSSQSQGSTGELFF	TGCGCCAGCAGCTCGCAAAGCCAGGGTTCCACCGGGGAGCTGTTTTTT
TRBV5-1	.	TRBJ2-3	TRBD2	CASSLSGGGSDTQYF	TGCGCCAGCAGCTTGAGCGGGGGAGGTTCAGATACGCAGTATTTT
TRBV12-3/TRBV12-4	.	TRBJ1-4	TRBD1	CASSRTGGNEKLFF	TGTGCCAGCAGTCGGACAGGGGGGAATGAAAAACTGTTTTTT
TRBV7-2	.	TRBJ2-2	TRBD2	CASSLALAGVGGGGELFF	TGTGCCAGCAGCTTAGCACTAGCGGGGGTAGGAGGAGGCGGGGAGCTGTTTTTT
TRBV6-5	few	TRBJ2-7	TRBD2	CATHNSGGRYEQYF	TGTGCCACGCACAATAGCGGGGGGCGTTACGAGCAGTACTTC
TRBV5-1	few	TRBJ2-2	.	CASSLRGASTGELFF	TGCGCCAGCAGCTTACGGGGGGCGAGCACCGGGGAGCTGTTTTTT
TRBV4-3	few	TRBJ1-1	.	CASSPTRRGDTEAFF	TGCGCCAGCAGCCCCACACGCCGGGGCGACACTGAAGCTTTCTTT
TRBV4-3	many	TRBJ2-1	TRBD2	CASSQDTGGSYNEQFF	TGCGCCAGCAGCCAAGATACGGGGGGGTCTTACAATGAGCAGTTCTTC
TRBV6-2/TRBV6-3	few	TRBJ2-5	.	CASSSQNRGTQYF	TGTGCCAGCAGTAGCCAAAATAGGGGGACCCAGTACTTC
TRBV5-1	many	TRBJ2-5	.	CASSLETVYQETQYF	TGCGCCAGCAGCTTGGAGACAGTGTACCAAGAGACCCAGTACTTC
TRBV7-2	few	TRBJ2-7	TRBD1	CASSFRDRGDEQYF	TGTGCCAGCAGTTTCCGGGACAGGGGCGACGAGCAGTACTTC
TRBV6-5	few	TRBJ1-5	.	CASTRYSNQPQHF	TGTGCCAGCACCCGTTATAGCAATCAGCCCCAGCATTTT
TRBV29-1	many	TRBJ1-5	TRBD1	CSVGTGGHQPQHF	TGCAGCGTCGGGACAGGGGGCCATCAGCCCCAGCATTTT
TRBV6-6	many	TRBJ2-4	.	CASSYGILNIQYF	TGTGCCAGCAGTTATGGCATTTTAAACATTCAGTACTTC
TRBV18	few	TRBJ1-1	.	CASSPVDSVNTEAFF	TGTGCCAGCTCGCCTGTGGACAGCGTGAACACTGAAGCTTTCTTT
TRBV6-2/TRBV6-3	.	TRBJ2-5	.	CASSFSMETQYF	TGTGCCAGCAGCTTCTCAATGGAGACCCAGTACTTC
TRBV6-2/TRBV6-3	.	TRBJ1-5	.	CASTDSNQPQHF	TGTGCCAGCACGGATAGCAATCAGCCCCAGCATTTT
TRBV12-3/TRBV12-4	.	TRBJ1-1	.	CASSLARYTEAFF	TGTGCCAGCAGTTTAGCGCGATACACTGAAGCTTTCTTT
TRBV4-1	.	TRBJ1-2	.	CASSPRGSNYGYTF	TGCGCCAGCAGCCCGAGGGGATCTAACTATGGCTACACCTTC
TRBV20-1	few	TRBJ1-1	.	CSASRGAYVNTEAFF	TGCAGTGCTAGCCGGGGGGCCTACGTGAACACTGAAGCTTTCTTT
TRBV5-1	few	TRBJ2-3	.	CASSVEGAGTDTQYF	TGCGCCAGCAGCGTGGAGGGGGCCGGCACAGATACGCAGTATTTT
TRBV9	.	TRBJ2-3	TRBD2	CASSGSGRFTDTQYF	TGTGCCAGCAGCGGTAGCGGGCGCTTCACAGATACGCAGTATTTT
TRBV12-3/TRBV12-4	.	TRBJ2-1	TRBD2	CASSLGAGRVNEQFF	TGTGCCAGCAGTTTAGGGGCAGGGAGGGTCAATGAGCAGTTCTTC
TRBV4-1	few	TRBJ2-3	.	CASSRAGAGTDTQYF	TGCGCCAGCAGCCGTGCGGGGGCCGGTACAGATACGCAGTATTTT
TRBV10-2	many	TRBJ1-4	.	CASSAVGGRGGEKLFF	TGCGCCAGCAGTGCGGTAGGAGGGCGAGGAGGGGAAAAACTGTTTTTT
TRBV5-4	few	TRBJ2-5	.	CASSFPGVETQYF	TGTGCCAGCAGCTTCCCGGGGGTGGAGACCCAGTACTTC
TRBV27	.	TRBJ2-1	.	CASKGVYNEQFF	TGTGCCAGCAAGGGTGTCTACAATGAGCAGTTCTTC
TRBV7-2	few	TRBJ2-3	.	CASSLDRVADTQYF	TGTGCCAGCAGCCTCGATAGGGTGGCAGATACGCAGTATTTT
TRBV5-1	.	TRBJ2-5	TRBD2	CDSSSRPTSGGETQYF	TGCGACAGCAGCTCCCGCCCCACTAGCGGGGGGGAGACCCAGTACTTC
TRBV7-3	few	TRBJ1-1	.	CASTLGSEAFF	TGTGCCAGCACCTTGGGGTCTGAAGCTTTCTTT
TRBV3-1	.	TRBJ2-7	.	CASSGVRGGEQYF	TGTGCCAGCAGTGGTGTCAGAGGGGGCGAGCAGTACTTC
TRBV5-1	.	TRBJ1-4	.	CASSGAVDEKLFF	TGCGCCAGCTCGGGGGCCGTAGATGAAAAACTGTTTTTT
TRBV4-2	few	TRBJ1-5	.	CASSPSTGGFIQPQHF	TGTGCCAGCAGCCCGTCGACGGGCGGGTTTATTCAGCCCCAGCATTTT
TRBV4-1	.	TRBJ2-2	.	CASSQIYTGELFF	TGCGCCAGCAGCCAAATATACACCGGGGAGCTGTTTTTT
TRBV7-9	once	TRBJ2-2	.	CASSPSGEGRPGELFF	TGTGCCAGCAGCCCCTCGGGAGAGGGGCGGCCCGGGGAGCTGTTTTTT
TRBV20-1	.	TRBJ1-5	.	CSASRAGKVQPQHF	TGCAGTGCTAGTAGGGCAGGGAAAGTCCAGCCCCAGCATTTT